One sample yielded the 19 T cell receptor beta chains listed below, sequenced in a study of T cell changes during pregnancy in multiple sclerosis. Profiled with immunoSEQ multiplex PCR; TCRdb holds only in-frame clones, not every one. The sample includes roughly 80,000 clones, 92% of them seen just once. Specimen: peripheral blood, collected before pregnancy. The receptors derive from a female donor with multiple sclerosis, enrolled in a pregnancy study.

The chain recombines TRBV6-1 with TRBJ1-1, with D possibly TRBD1 on 5 matching bases. Trimming took off 6 bases at V and 3 bases at J, with 11 bases between the two ends. Germline loops: CDR1 MNHNS, CDR2 SASEGT. This CDR3 comprises 13 residues. This CDR3 reads CASSFDSYTEAFF. For the CDR3, the DNA is TGTGCCAGCAGCTTTGACAGCTACACTGAAGCTTTCTTT.

The genes are TRBV7-2 and TRBJ2-5; a weak D match, TRBD2 (6 bases). V was pared by 5 bases and J by 4 bases, with 20 bases between. The CDR3 is 16 amino acids. CDR1 and CDR2 (germline): SGHTA, FQGNSA. CDR3 bases: TGTGCCAGCAGCCCGGCCGCGGGACCCCGAGCAGAGACCCAGTACTTC. Protein product: CASSPAAGPRAETQYF.

The rearrangement uses TRBV7-9 and TRBJ1-1, with D unclear. Deletions cut 5 bases from V and 3 bases from J, with 10 bases between. The CDR3 has 13 amino acids. Germline CDR1 is SEHNR and CDR2 is FQNEAQ (reference sequence). CDR3 residues: CASSLRADTEAFF. The CDR3, as DNA: TGTGCCAGCAGCCTGCGGGCGGACACTGAAGCTTTCTTT.

The V gene is TRBV21-1, the J gene TRBJ2-7; no check of the table's D call, TRBD2, against the DNA was made. TRBV21-1 constitutes a pseudogene. This CDR3 is built from 20 residues. CDR3 bases: TGTGCCAGCAGCTCCCTCGGAGCTAGCGGAACCCCGTGTGGGTCATACGAGCAGTACTTC. Its protein is CASSSLGASGTPCGSYEQYF.

V is TRBV11-2 and J is TRBJ2-3, with D possibly TRBD2 on 5 matching bases. Trimming pared 1 base from V and 2 bases from J, leaving 7 bases between. From germline, CDR1 is SGHAT and CDR2 FQNNGV. The CDR3 length is 14 residues. The CDR3 reads CASSLGTFTDTQYF. In nucleotides, the CDR3 is TGTGCCAGCAGCTTAGGGACTTTCACAGATACGCAGTATTTT.

The chain links TRBV7-3 to TRBJ2-1; perhaps TRBD2 as D (5 bases). Germline V gives CDR1 SGHTA, CDR2 FQGTGA. V was shortened by 5 bases and J by 5 bases, with 13 bases between the two germline ends. There are 14 residues in the CDR3. Written as DNA, the CDR3 is TGTGCCAGCAGCGGACCCGGACTCCACAATGAGCAGTTCTTC. It encodes CASSGPGLHNEQFF.

The chain is built from TRBV5-6 and TRBJ1-2; D possibly corresponds to TRBD1 (5 bases). CDR1 is SGHDT, CDR2 YYEEEE, per germline. Trimming left V 7 bases short and J 13 bases short, with 26 bases between. The CDR3 is made up of 14 amino acids. CDR3 sequence: CASHTEARPQTGTF. The CDR3 region has the DNA TGTGCCAGCCATACCGAGGCCCGCCCTCAAACAGGCACCTTC.

The DNA for the CDR3 is TGTGCCAGCAGTGCATCCGGGACAGGGCCCTACGAGCAGTACTTC. It codes for CASSASGTGPYEQYF. The chain uses TRBV6-6 and TRBJ2-7, with 9 positions matching TRBD1. The CDR3 is made up of 15 amino acids. Looked up from germline, CDR1 is MNHNY and CDR2 is SVGAGI (reference sequence). The ends lost 5 bases at V and 2 bases at J; junction bases unmatched: 7.

V usage is TRBV27 and J usage is TRBJ1-1; D is unresolved. This CDR3 comprises 13 residues. Per the germline V gene, CDR1 is MNHEY and CDR2 is SMNVEV (reference sequence). V was pared by 5 bases and J by 3 bases, with 10 bases between. The DNA of the CDR3 is TGTGCCAGCAGTCCCCTAGGTGACACTGAAGCTTTCTTT. Encoded protein: CASSPLGDTEAFF.

V is TRBV10-3 and J is TRBJ1-4; 9 bases map to TRBD1. The length of the CDR3 is 14 residues. V shed 4 bases, J shed 7 bases, and the junction held 4 bases outside the gene matches. CDR1 and CDR2 (germline): ENHRY, SYGVKD. CDR3 region: CAISGDRAFEKLFF. The CDR3 coding sequence is TGTGCCATCAGTGGGGACAGGGCCTTTGAAAAACTGTTTTTT.

This chain connects TRBV18 to TRBJ2-7; tentative D call: TRBD2 (6 bases). Per germline, CDR1 KGHSH and CDR2 LQKENI. The CDR3 is 15 residues long. V shed 4 bases and J shed 3 bases, with 16 bases lying between them. The CDR3 loop reads CASSLDRDSLYEQYF. The CDR3 DNA follows: TGTGCCAGCTCACTCGACCGGGACTCCCTCTACGAGCAGTACTTC.

The chain combines TRBV5-6 with TRBJ1-1; 7 bases are a match to TRBD1. CDR3 length equals 12 residues. Trimming took 3 bases from V and 7 from J; bases not matched to a gene: 3. The germline V gene has CDR1 SGHDT and CDR2 YYEEEE. CDR3 amino acids: CASSSTGFEAFF. CDR3 coding DNA: TGTGCCAGCAGCTCGACAGGGTTTGAAGCTTTCTTT. The full variable domain, rest sourced from reference TRBV5-6 and TRBJ1-1, is DAGVTQSPTHLIKTRGQQVTLRCSPKSGHDTVSWYQQALGQGPQFIFQYYEEEERQRGNFPDRFSGHQFPNYSSELNVNALLLGDSALYLCASSSTGFEAFFGQGTRLTVV.

V usage is TRBV4-3 and J usage is TRBJ2-1; D gene ambiguous. This CDR3 is 15 amino acids long. V lost 0 bases and J lost 3, with 9 bases in between. CDR1 LGHNA and CDR2 YSLEER come from the germline V gene. Here the CDR3 DNA reads TGCGCCAGCAGCCAAGATGTTCTAGTCTACAATGAGCAGTTCTTC. Encoded protein: CASSQDVLVYNEQFF.

V and J are TRBV5-1 and TRBJ2-3; maybe TRBD2 (6 bases). CDR3 length: 15 residues. Germline V gene sequence: CDR1 SGHRS, CDR2 YFSETQ. Trimming took 0 bases from V and 0 from J, leaving 8 bases between them. The CDR3 is CASSLVADSTDTQYF. The CDR3 bases are TGCGCCAGCAGCTTGGTAGCGGACAGCACAGATACGCAGTATTTT.

A few counts support this clone. The chain carries TRBV5-4 and TRBJ2-1; 11 bases agree with TRBD1. This CDR3 region has 15 residues. The trim removed 4 bases at V and 4 bases at J, leaving 4 bases unmatched. Germline assignment: CDR1 SGHNT and CDR2 YYREEE (reference sequence). The CDR3 spells CASSRDRGGYNEQFF. The CDR3 DNA reads TGTGCCAGCAGCCGGGACAGGGGGGGTTACAATGAGCAGTTCTTC.

This chain connects TRBV2 to TRBJ2-5; 11 bases map to TRBD1. V lost 5 bases and J lost 5; bases outside the gene matches: 7. The CDR3 sequence is 15 residues long. CDR1 is SNHLY and CDR2 is FYNNEI in the germline V gene. This CDR3 reads CASSFRDRGDETQYF. The CDR3 nucleotides are TGTGCCAGCAGTTTCCGGGACAGGGGGGATGAGACCCAGTACTTC.

The genes are TRBV11-2 and TRBJ2-7; D may be TRBD1 (5 bases). With 0 bases removed from V and 10 bases from J, the gap between germline ends came to 16 bases. The CDR3 is 14 amino acids. From germline, CDR1 is SGHAT and CDR2 FQNNGV. CDR3 sequence reads: CASSLEDKVAEQYF. For the CDR3, the DNA is TGTGCCAGCAGCTTAGAGGACAAGGTGGCGGAACAGTACTTC.

This clone has just one count. The chain recombines TRBV18 with TRBJ2-7; 7 bases agree with TRBD1. Germline assignment: CDR1 KGHSH and CDR2 LQKENI. The CDR3 consists of 13 residues. Trimming removed 6 bases from V and 1 base from J; junction bases left unmatched: 3. Here the CDR3 DNA reads TGTGCCAGCTCCCCGGGACAGTCCTACGAGCAGTACTTC. Its protein is CASSPGQSYEQYF.

In its sample, this clone was seen once. This rearrangement joins TRBV6-6 to TRBJ2-3, with D possibly being TRBD1 (6 bases). Germline V CDR1 and CDR2: MNHNY, SVGAGI (reference sequence). This CDR3 is 13 amino acids long. With 6 bases removed from V and 0 bases from J, the gap between germline ends came to 7 bases. The CDR3 sequence: CASRGTSTDTQYF. CDR3 nucleotide sequence: TGTGCCAGCAGAGGGACAAGCACAGATACGCAGTATTTT.